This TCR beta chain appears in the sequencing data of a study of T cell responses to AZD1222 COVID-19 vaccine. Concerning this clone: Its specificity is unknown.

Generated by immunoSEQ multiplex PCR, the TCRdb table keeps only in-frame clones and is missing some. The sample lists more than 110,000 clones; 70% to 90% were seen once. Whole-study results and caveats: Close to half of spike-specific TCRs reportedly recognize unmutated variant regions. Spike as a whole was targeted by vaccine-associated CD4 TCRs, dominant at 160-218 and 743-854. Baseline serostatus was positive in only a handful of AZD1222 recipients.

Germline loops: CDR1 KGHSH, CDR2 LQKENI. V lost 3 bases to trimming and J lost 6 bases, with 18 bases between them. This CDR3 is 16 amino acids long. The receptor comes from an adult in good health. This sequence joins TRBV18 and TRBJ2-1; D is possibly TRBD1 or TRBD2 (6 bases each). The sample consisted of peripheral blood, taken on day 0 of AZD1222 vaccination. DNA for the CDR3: TGTGCCAGCTCACCCCCGACCGGGGGCGAGGGCAATGAGCAGTTCTTC. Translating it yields CASSPPTGGEGNEQFF.